This note documents a single TCR beta chain sequence. This entry is derived from a study of blood T cell repertoires in COVID-19. Study information: The origin of the acute and convalescent COVID-19 samples was the United States, Italy and Spain.

The method was immunoSEQ multiplex PCR; TCRdb's version includes in-frame clones alone and lacks a portion of them. The table includes 140,000 to 150,000 clones, about nine tenths detected once. V gave up 6 bases and J gave up 5 bases; unmatched junction bases: 19. The V gene's germline CDR1 is KGHSH and CDR2 LQKENI. The CDR3 runs 19 residues. The receptor was isolated from a human donor in a cohort sampled during active COVID-19. Sequencing was carried out using peripheral blood. The chain couples TRBV18 to TRBJ2-5; 12 bases line up with TRBD1. The DNA of the CDR3 is TGTGCCAGCTCCCGGGCCCGGGACAGGGGGCGCCGGGTCAGGGAGACCCAGTACTTC. Translated: CASSRARDRGRRVRETQYF.